These 6 T cell receptor beta chains were sequenced from one sample in a study of blood T cell repertoires in COVID-19 (dated by TCRdb to 2019 to 2021). Library construction relied on the immunoSEQ multiplex PCR assay. TCRdb stores this immuneACCESS table with in-frame sequences only. Part of the clones is absent; in the studies checked, under half of the shortfall reflects unresolved V genes, and no reason is known for the rest. The sample table records 450,000 or so clones; roughly 89% of these occur just once. Roughly 0.84% of the sample is held by the ten biggest clonotypes. The sequenced sample consisted of peripheral blood. These receptors were collected from a man younger than 35 with COVID-19, enrolled during active disease.

V and J are TRBV3-1 (or the pseudogene TRBV3-2) and TRBJ1-1, with 7 positions matching TRBD1. This CDR3 contains 14 residues. CDR1 is LGHDT, CDR2 YNNKEL, per germline (reference sequence). The J segment lost 3 bases and the V segment lost 1 base, leaving 2 bases of the junction unmatched. This CDR3 reads CASSQAGQYTEAFF. CDR3 coding DNA: TGTGCCAGCAGCCAAGCGGGACAGTACACTGAAGCTTTCTTT.

This rearrangement joins TRBV19 to TRBJ2-1; D is perhaps TRBD2 (6 bases). The germline CDR1 and CDR2 sequences are LNHDA and SQIVND (reference sequence). The V end was cut by 5 bases, the J end by 8 bases, with 19 bases between. CDR3 length: 15 amino acids. The CDR3 sequence: CASSWFGGRIDEQFF. The CDR3 nucleotides are TGTGCCAGTAGTTGGTTCGGGGGAAGGATCGATGAGCAGTTCTTC. The variable domain in full, with the rest retrieved from reference TRBV19 and TRBJ2-1, is DGGITQSPKYLFRKEGQNVTLSCEQNLNHDAMYWYRQDPGQGLRLIYYSQIVNDFQKGDIAEGYSVSREKKESFPLTVTSAQKNPTAFYLCASSWFGGRIDEQFFGPGTRLTVL.

This clone was counted only a few times. CDR3 in amino acids: CASSQGIRASGELFF. The DNA of the CDR3 is TGTGCCAGCAGCCAAGGTATTCGAGCGTCCGGGGAGCTGTTTTTT. This sequence joins TRBV3-1 (or the pseudogene TRBV3-2) and TRBJ2-2, with D unresolved. CDR1 and CDR2 from the germline V gene are LGHDT and YNNKEL (reference sequence). V dropped 1 base and J dropped 6 bases, with 12 bases sitting between them. The CDR3 has 15 amino acids.

The CDR3 spells CASSESGRYQPQHF. In DNA, the CDR3 is TGTGCCAGCAGTGAAAGTGGCAGGTATCAGCCCCAGCATTTT. This rearrangement joins TRBV2 to TRBJ1-5; no definite D call. Germline V gene lookup returns CDR1 SNHLY and CDR2 FYNNEI. V was clipped by 2 bases and J by 5 bases, with 10 bases between them. The CDR3 has 14 amino acids. Using reference TRBV2 and TRBJ1-5 for the parts outside the CDR3, the full variable domain is EPEVTQTPSHQVTQMGQEVILRCVPISNHLYFYWYRQILGQKVEFLVSFYNNEISEKSEIFDDQFSVERPDGSNFTLKIRSTKLEDSAMYFCASSESGRYQPQHFGDGTRLSIL.

The sample holds one count of this clone. The rearrangement links TRBV6-5 to TRBJ1-2; 8 nucleotides match TRBD1. V was clipped by 10 bases and J by 8 bases; unmatched bases: 15. The germline CDR1 and CDR2 sequences are MNHEY and SVGAGI. This CDR3 contains 14 residues. CDR3 nucleotides: TGTGCCACCATTAGACAGGGGCGGTTGGAAGGCTACACCTTC. Residues: CATIRQGRLEGYTF.

J is TRBJ2-3 and V is TRBV9; D might be TRBD2 (6 bases). Between the trimmed V and J ends, which lost 2 bases and 4 bases, there was a span of 17 bases. The CDR3 totals 16 residues. Germline V gives CDR1 SGDLS, CDR2 YYNGEE. CDR3 coding DNA: TGTGCCAGCAGCGTTAGTCTCGCGGAGGGCTCAGATACGCAGTATTTT. Translation gives CASSVSLAEGSDTQYF. The full variable domain, completed using reference TRBV9 and TRBJ2-3, is DSGVTQTPKHLITATGQRVTLRCSPRSGDLSVYWYQQSLDQGLQFLIQYYNGEERAKGNILERFSAQQFPDLHSELNLSSLELGDSALYFCASSVSLAEGSDTQYFGPGTRLTVL.